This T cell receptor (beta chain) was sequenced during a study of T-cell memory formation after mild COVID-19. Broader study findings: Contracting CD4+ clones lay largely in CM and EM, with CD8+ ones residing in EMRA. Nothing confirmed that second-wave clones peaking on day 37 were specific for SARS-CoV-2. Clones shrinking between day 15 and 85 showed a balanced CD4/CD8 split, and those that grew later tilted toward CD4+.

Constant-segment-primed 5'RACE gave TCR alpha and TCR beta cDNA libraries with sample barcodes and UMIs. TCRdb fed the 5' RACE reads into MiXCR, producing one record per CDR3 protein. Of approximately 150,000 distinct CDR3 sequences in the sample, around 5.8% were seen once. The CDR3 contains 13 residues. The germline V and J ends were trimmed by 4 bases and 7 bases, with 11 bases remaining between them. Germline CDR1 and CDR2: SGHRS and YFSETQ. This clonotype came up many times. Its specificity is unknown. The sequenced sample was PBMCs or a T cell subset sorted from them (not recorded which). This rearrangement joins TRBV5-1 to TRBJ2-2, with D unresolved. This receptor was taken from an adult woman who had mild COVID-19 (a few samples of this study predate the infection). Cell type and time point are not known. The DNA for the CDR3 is TGCGCCAGCAGCGCCCGGACGAGCGGGGAGCTGTTTTTT. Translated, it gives CASSARTSGELFF.